This T cell receptor beta chain was recovered during a study of early T cells in non-severe SARS-CoV-2 infection. As for the study in general: Sequenced material consisted of bulk RNA (from unsorted whole blood), and chains were unpaired. Broader study findings: VDJdb matching favored anti-spike CD8 responses, missing private and CD4 specificities.

Trimming left V 4 bases short and J 0 bases short, with 9 bases between. The CDR3 covers 14 residues. CDR1 and CDR2 (germline): LGHDT, YNNKEL (reference sequence). Attached unique molecular identifiers marked individual cDNA molecules. TCRdb re-analysed the 5' RACE reads in MiXCR, keeping a single row per CDR3 protein. The table lists about 52,000 distinct CDR3 sequences, 5.5% to 7.5% of them singletons, with 3.9% in the top ten. This clonotype was recorded a few times. What it recognizes is unknown. This receptor was obtained from an adult who was a healthcare worker with PCR-confirmed SARS-CoV-2 infection or an uninfected control (not recorded which). The chain carries TRBV3-1 and TRBJ1-1; D gene unclear. Material for sequencing was whole blood. This chain's CDR3 is CASSLQVMNTEAFF. CDR3 nucleotides: TGTGCCAGCAGCCTCCAGGTGATGAACACTGAAGCTTTCTTT.